This T cell receptor (beta chain) was sequenced during a study of blood T cell repertoires in COVID-19. On the study more broadly: The origin of the acute and convalescent COVID-19 samples was the United States, Italy and Spain. The analysed material was cDNA or gDNA that came from T cells, B-cell-depleted T cells, or PBMCs.

In the original analysis: Estimation of nucleated cell counts was performed using reference gene primer amplification. Some clones are missing from TCRdb's copy, which holds only in-frame ones; the method was immunoSEQ multiplex PCR. Clone size and the V and J calls come from that table; the DNA yielded D and trimming. The data hold tens of thousands of clones, with 86% observed a single time. The count of this clone is one. The germline V gene has CDR1 LNHDA and CDR2 SQIVND (reference sequence). V was clipped by 7 bases and J by 3 bases; unmatched bases: 11. This CDR3 spans 15 amino acids. The TCR was taken from an elderly woman in a cohort sampled during active or convalescent COVID-19. Material for sequencing was peripheral blood. V is TRBV19 and J is TRBJ1-2, with TRBD1 identical over 7 bases. This CDR3 is CASNPLRQGYYGYTF. In DNA, the CDR3 is TGTGCCAGTAATCCCTTGAGACAGGGATACTATGGCTACACCTTC.